One sample yielded the 30 T cell receptor beta chains listed below, sequenced in a study of metastatic and nonmetastatic thyroid tumors. TCRdb reprocessed the PCR reads using MiXCR. The sample consists of several thousand clones, under 35% of them appearing once. All patients were treatment-naive before thyroid surgery. Material for sequencing was adjacent normal tissue. The receptor set was obtained from a male donor with papillary thyroid cancer or a benign thyroid nodule (not recorded which). Some clones in this sample may be carry-over from other donors' samples.

This clone has only a few counts. Different DNA sequences within this sample yield the same CDR3. This chain links TRBV6-1 with TRBJ2-1; TRBD2 aligns across 10 bases. Trimming removed 5 bases from V and 11 bases from J; junction bases left unmatched: 9. The CDR3 has 14 residues. The germline CDR1 and CDR2 sequences are MNHNS and SASEGT. The CDR3 sequence is CASSSTGLAEKQFF. As DNA, the CDR3 is TGTGCCAGCAGTTCTACTGGACTAGCGGAGAAGCAGTTCTTC.

CDR3 residues: CASSYSRPAGGPNEQYF. CDR3 DNA sequence: TGTGCCAGCAGTTACTCGCGTCCGGCGGGGGGGCCTAACGAGCAGTACTTC. This chain joins TRBV6-2 or TRBV6-3 and TRBJ2-7, with 9 bases identical to TRBD2. Per germline, CDR1 MNHEY and CDR2 SVGEGT. The CDR3 contains 17 residues. V was clipped by 0 bases and J by 5 bases; unmatched bases: 11.

The gene calls are TRBV7-2 and TRBJ2-7; D is unclear. Germline V gives CDR1 SGHTA, CDR2 FQGNSA. The V end lost 5 bases, the J end lost 1 base, and 12 bases lay between the germline ends. This CDR3 has 14 residues. The CDR3 coding sequence is TGTGCCAGCAGCCCCCGGGTCGAATCCTACGAGCAGTACTTC. Translated, it gives CASSPRVESYEQYF.

The genes are TRBV30 and TRBJ1-5, with D maybe TRBD1 (6 bases). Germline V gene data show CDR1 as GTSNPN and CDR2 as SVGIG (reference sequence). This CDR3 comprises 15 residues. Trimming removed 0 bases from V and 1 base from J, with 10 bases in between. CDR3 region: CAWSVSGASNQPQHF. CDR3 bases: TGTGCCTGGAGTGTATCAGGGGCGAGCAATCAGCCCCAGCATTTT.

Concerning this clone itself: A junction boundary mismatches the germline segment, possibly from a read error. The gene calls are TRBV29-1 and TRBJ2-7; a possible D gene is TRBD2 (6 bases). In germline, CDR1 is SQVTM, CDR2 ANQGSEA. The CDR3 extends over 13 amino acids. The CDR3, as DNA: TGCAGCCCCCGAATGGAGGGGTGCCACGAGAAGTACTTC. The encoded protein is CSPRMEGCHEKYF.

The sample holds a few counts of this clone. This chain links TRBV28 with TRBJ1-6; D remains ambiguous. The CDR3 sequence is 14 residues long. V lost 7 bases and J 2 bases, leaving 9 bases between the germline ends. CDR1 is MDHEN, CDR2 SYDVKM, per germline. Here the CDR3 DNA reads TGTGCCAGCAACAGTCTGCCCTATAATTCACCCCTCCACTTT. It is translated as CASNSLPYNSPLHF.

The rearrangement uses TRBV6-6 and TRBJ1-5; no clear D. Germline CDR1 and CDR2: MNHNY and SVGAGI (reference sequence). The V and J ends lost 0 bases and 4 bases respectively, with 4 bases between them. CDR3 length: 13 amino acids. The CDR3 nucleotides read TGTGCCAGCAGTTACTCGATTAATCAGCCCCAGCATTTT. Its protein is CASSYSINQPQHF.

Note on this clone: A much larger clone is a single base away; this may be a read error. CDR3 sequence reads: CASSTDRGSEAFF. CDR3 DNA: TGTGCCAGCAGCACCGACAGGGGATCTGAAGCTTTCTTT. The V and J genes are TRBV7-2 and TRBJ1-1; 8 bases align to TRBD1. The CDR3 runs to 13 residues. CDR1 and CDR2 from the germline V gene are SGHTA and FQGNSA. V shed 5 bases, J shed 6 bases, and the junction held 5 bases outside the gene matches.

This clone was seen a handful of times. Just one base apart from a much larger clone, this may be a read error. At the DNA level, this CDR3 is encoded by other sequences in the same sample as well. The chain links TRBV28 to TRBJ1-2; tentative D call: TRBD1 (6 bases). Germline lookup yields CDR1 MDHEN and CDR2 SYDVKM. This CDR3 spans 15 amino acids. The DNA of the CDR3 is TGTGCAAGCCAGACCAGGGGCCTGGCTGTCTATGGCTACACCTTC. This gives the protein CASQTRGLAVYGYTF.

This clone turned up a few times. Possible read error: a much larger clone is one base away. The conserved closing phenylalanine or tryptophan is absent in this CDR3, likely reflecting a read error. The DNA is omitted, as the CDR3 cannot be located on it reliably, and the CDR3 follows TCRdb's listing. Other nucleotide sequences in the sample specify the same CDR3. J is TRBJ2-7 and V is TRBV28; TRBD2, as called in the table, went unchecked against the DNA. Per germline, CDR1 MDHEN and CDR2 SYDVKM. Counting both end residues, the CDR3 totals 15 amino acids. Here the CDR3 reads CASSLRAAGASGQYS.

This clone is medium-sized within its sample. The chain links TRBV5-1 to TRBJ2-3, with D unresolved. The CDR3 runs 15 residues. V dropped 5 bases and J dropped 1 base, with 14 bases sitting between them. Germline CDR1 and CDR2: SGHRS and YFSETQ. This chain's CDR3 is CASSRTPVRTDTQYF. For the CDR3, the DNA is TGCGCCAGCAGTCGAACTCCCGTTCGCACAGATACGCAGTATTTT.

This clone was seen many times. V is TRBV29-1 and J is TRBJ2-5; D is undetermined. Germline CDR1 reads SQVTM; CDR2 reads ANQGSEA. The germline V and J ends were trimmed by 7 bases and 5 bases, with 20 bases remaining between them. The length of the CDR3 is 14 residues. CDR3 sequence (DNA): TGCAGCGCTTTGGGCTTCGAGCGTCCGGAGACCCAGTACTTC. Translating gives CSALGFERPETQYF.

This clone is termed medium-sized. The rearrangement links TRBV9 to TRBJ2-1, with D maybe TRBD1 (6 bases). Trimming left V 3 bases short and J 5 bases short, with 18 bases between. From germline, CDR1 is SGDLS and CDR2 YYNGEE. The CDR3 runs to 16 residues. The CDR3 region has the DNA TGTGCCAGCAGCGAACATACGGGACACCTTAACAATGAGCAGTTCTTC. Encoded protein: CASSEHTGHLNNEQFF.

This clone was counted a few times. This chain joins TRBV6-1 and TRBJ2-7; 14 bases are shared with TRBD2. The CDR3 is made up of 17 amino acids. Germline values: CDR1 MNHNS, CDR2 SASEGT. The J segment lost 2 bases and the V segment lost 2 bases, leaving 5 bases of the junction unmatched. The chain's CDR3 is CASSEIGLAGGTYEQYF. The CDR3 bases are TGTGCCAGCAGTGAAATCGGACTAGCGGGAGGAACCTACGAGCAGTACTTC.

In this sample, this clone turned up many times. The CDR3 DNA reads as TGTGCCAGCAGTTTATCTCGGGCAAGCAATCAGCCCCAGCATTTT. Translated, it gives CASSLSRASNQPQHF. This chain connects TRBV28 to TRBJ1-5; D remains unclear. V lost 1 base to trimming and J lost 1 base, with 8 bases between them. The CDR3 runs 15 residues. Germline assignment: CDR1 MDHEN and CDR2 SYDVKM.

This chain uses TRBV7-9 with TRBJ1-2; possible D gene TRBD1, 5 bases. Germline lookup yields CDR1 SEHNR and CDR2 FQNEAQ (reference sequence). The CDR3 consists of 14 residues. The V and J ends lost 5 bases and 4 bases respectively, with 14 bases between them. CDR3 in DNA: TGTGCCAGCAGCCCGATTGGGGGTCTCTATGGCTACACCTTC. It encodes CASSPIGGLYGYTF.

This clone is medium-sized by share. The chain combines TRBV7-2 with TRBJ2-7; 7 bases line up with TRBD1. Trimming at V came to 4 bases and at J to 5 bases, leaving 8 bases not matched to a gene. Germline CDR1 and CDR2: SGHTA and FQGNSA. There are 14 residues in the CDR3. The CDR3 spells CASSSTQQGNEQYF. Written as DNA, the CDR3 is TGTGCCAGCAGCTCAACCCAACAGGGGAACGAGCAGTACTTC. Full variable domain (outside the CDR3, taken from reference TRBV7-2 and TRBJ2-7): GAGVSQSPSNKVTEKGKDVELRCDPISGHTALYWYRQSLGQGLEFLIYFQGNSAPDKSGLPSDRFSAERTGGSVSTLTIQRTQQEDSAVYLCASSSTQQGNEQYFGPGTRLTVT.

On this clone: The same CDR3 is also encoded by other DNA sequences in this sample. V and J are TRBV20-1 and TRBJ1-2; D possibly corresponds to TRBD1 (6 bases). This CDR3 region has 15 residues. V was clipped by 4 bases and J by 3 bases, with 18 bases between them. In germline, CDR1 is DFQATT, CDR2 SNEGSKA (reference sequence). CDR3 residues: CSAISQGGMDYGYTF. The CDR3 DNA reads as TGCAGTGCTATCTCACAGGGAGGGATGGACTATGGCTACACCTTC.

By share of the sample, this clone is medium-sized. The V gene is TRBV4-3, the J gene TRBJ1-2; maybe TRBD1 (6 bases). CDR3 length: 13 amino acids. The V end lost 4 bases, the J end lost 8 bases, and 14 bases lay between the germline ends. Germline V gene sequence: CDR1 LGHNA, CDR2 YSLEER. The CDR3 DNA reads TGCGCCAGCAGCCCCTCGGGGGGCCGGGGCTACACCTTC. Translation gives CASSPSGGRGYTF.

V is TRBV6-1 and J is TRBJ2-5, with a possible D match to TRBD2 (5 bases). Germline CDR1 and CDR2: MNHNS and SASEGT. The CDR3 consists of 15 residues. V was shortened by 5 bases and J by 1 base, with 14 bases between the two germline ends. Here the CDR3 reads CASSLPLRGQETQYF. In DNA form, the CDR3 reads TGTGCCAGCAGTCTGCCCCTACGGGGCCAAGAGACCCAGTACTTC.

The count of this clone is one. One end of the junction varies from germline; a read error may be responsible. V is TRBV20-1 and J is TRBJ2-7; D unresolved. Germline CDR1 DFQATT, CDR2 SNEGSKA (reference sequence). The CDR3 loop spans 12 amino acids. This CDR3 is CSARFGPYEHYF. CDR3 nucleotides: TGCAGTGCTAGATTTGGACCCTACGAGCATTACTTC.

This clone is labeled medium-sized. The chain employs TRBV2 and TRBJ1-2; weak D call: TRBD1 (5 bases). This CDR3 is 12 amino acids long. Per the germline V gene, CDR1 is SNHLY and CDR2 is FYNNEI. Trimming removed 8 bases at V and 3 bases at J, with 10 bases between. CDR3 amino acids: CASGGGYYGYTF. For the CDR3, the DNA is TGTGCCAGCGGGGGGGGATACTATGGCTACACCTTC. The variable domain in full, with the rest retrieved from reference TRBV2 and TRBJ1-2, is EPEVTQTPSHQVTQMGQEVILRCVPISNHLYFYWYRQILGQKVEFLVSFYNNEISEKSEIFDDQFSVERPDGSNFTLKIRSTKLEDSAMYFCASGGGYYGYTFGSGTRLTVV.

Sample share makes this clone medium-sized. J is TRBJ2-5 and V is TRBV6-1; maybe TRBD1 (6 bases). V lost 8 bases and J 7 bases, leaving 11 bases between the germline ends. CDR1 is MNHNS and CDR2 is SASEGT in the germline V gene. This CDR3 region has 11 residues. The CDR3 protein is CASGTKGTQYF. The CDR3, as DNA: TGTGCCAGCGGGACAAAGGGGACCCAGTACTTC.

This clone showed up just a few times. The rearrangement joins TRBV6-6 to TRBJ2-7; TRBD1 might be the D (6 bases). The CDR3 runs 14 residues. Germline CDR1 is MNHNY and CDR2 is SVGAGI (reference sequence). Deletions cut 2 bases from V and 3 bases from J, with 11 bases between. The CDR3 spells CASSYQGTIYEQYF. The CDR3 nucleotides are TGTGCCAGCAGTTACCAAGGGACAATCTACGAGCAGTACTTC.

Regarding this clone: The same CDR3 is also encoded by other DNA sequences in this sample. This chain links TRBV2 with TRBJ2-7; D gene ambiguous. The CDR3 totals 14 residues. V was cut by 4 bases and J by 5 bases, with 15 bases left in between. In germline, CDR1 is SNHLY, CDR2 FYNNEI. For the CDR3, the DNA is TGTGCCAGCAGTGTCCCACCAAAGACTCACGAGCAGTACTTC. It specifies CASSVPPKTHEQYF.

Remarks on this clone: A read error may explain this, as a much larger clone is one base away. This chain joins TRBV28 and TRBJ2-1; possibly TRBD2 for D (6 bases). Trimming took off 7 bases at V and 7 bases at J, with 17 bases between the two ends. Per germline, CDR1 MDHEN and CDR2 SYDVKM. CDR3 length: 14 amino acids. The CDR3 protein is CASIQASVRNEQFF. DNA for the CDR3: TGTGCCAGCATTCAAGCTAGCGTGAGAAATGAGCAGTTCTTC. The full variable domain, completed using reference TRBV28 and TRBJ2-1, is DVKVTQSSRYLVKRTGEKVFLECVQDMDHENMFWYRQDPGLGLRLIYFSYDVKMKEKGDIPEGYSVSREKKERFSLILESASTNQTSMYLCASIQASVRNEQFFGPGTRLTVL.

The sample holds a few counts of this clone. The chain has TRBV6-1 and TRBJ1-3; no reliable D call. The CDR3 sequence is 15 residues long. Trimming stripped 6 bases from V and 2 bases from J, with 14 bases between. In germline, CDR1 is MNHNS, CDR2 SASEGT. CDR3 protein: CASRPLQRTGNTIYF. The CDR3 DNA reads as TGTGCCAGCAGACCCCTACAGAGGACTGGAAACACCATATATTTT.

This clone was seen more than once but under ten times. This chain joins TRBV5-4 and TRBJ2-7; TRBD1 is a possible D gene (5 bases). The CDR3 is made up of 13 amino acids. Trimming took off 1 base at V and 5 bases at J, with 10 bases between the two ends. In germline, CDR1 is SGHNT, CDR2 YYREEE (reference sequence). DNA for the CDR3: TGTGCCAGCAGCTTGAAGGGGTACAACGAGCAGTACTTC. Protein sequence: CASSLKGYNEQYF.

This clone is judged medium-sized. Other nucleotide sequences in the sample specify the same CDR3. CDR3 nucleotide sequence: TGTGCCAGCAGTTACTCGTTCAGGGAGACTAATGAAAAACTGTTTTTT. Its protein product is CASSYSFRETNEKLFF. This chain uses TRBV6-5 with TRBJ1-4; D possibly corresponds to TRBD1 (5 bases). The germline V gene encodes CDR1 MNHEY and CDR2 SVGAGI. This CDR3 region has 16 residues. Trimming cost V 0 bases and J 2 bases, with 10 bases left between them.

Ten or more counts support this clone. The chain uses TRBV20-1 and TRBJ2-7; D is perhaps TRBD1 or TRBD2 (6 bases each). Deletions cut 0 bases from V and 5 bases from J, with 14 bases between. Germline assignment: CDR1 DFQATT and CDR2 SNEGSKA (reference sequence). The CDR3 spans 14 residues. The CDR3 reads CSARDEGGLHEQYF. The CDR3 DNA reads as TGCAGTGCTAGAGATGAAGGGGGGCTGCACGAGCAGTACTTC.